Included here is one T cell receptor beta chain sequence, with context. Antigen unknown. This CDR3 comprises 15 residues. Germline CDR1 is SGHTA and CDR2 is FQGNSA. J lost 4 bases, V lost 4 bases, and 6 bases had no gene match. Only in-frame clones appear in the TCRdb table, and some are missing; sequencing was by immunoSEQ multiplex PCR. Of just under 20,000 clones in the sample, about four fifths were seen once. This entry comes from a study of OX40 agonist ivuxolimab in advanced cancers. Across the study: Patients received intravenous ivuxolimab every 2 weeks at 0.01 to 10 mg/kg. Patients were roughly 87% male with ages roughly 23 to 85, mean around 58.

The study's findings and limits: Partial responders receiving 0.1-3.0 mg/kg showed among the lowest clonal expansion. Among expanded peripheral T cells, antigen specificity went undetermined.

Sample: CD4+ or CD8+ T cells sorted from blood, taken in a trial of the OX40 agonist ivuxolimab. This receptor was taken from an adult with an advanced solid tumor such as melanoma, head and neck, liver or kidney cancer. The J gene is TRBJ2-7, the V gene TRBV7-2; the match to TRBD2 covers 11 bases. CDR3 sequence: CASSSDSGRAYEQYF. The DNA for the CDR3 is TGTGCCAGCAGCTCCGATAGCGGGAGGGCATACGAGCAGTACTTC.